This entry is about one T cell receptor beta chain. Some clones are missing from TCRdb's copy, which holds only in-frame ones; the method was immunoSEQ multiplex PCR. The table has approximately 230,000 clones, 65% to 85% seen once. The data derive from a study of blood T cell repertoires in COVID-19. On the study more broadly: PBMCs, B-cell-depleted T cells, or T cells provided the cDNA or gDNA that made up the material.

This clonotype was sampled from a woman aged 35 to 49 with active or convalescent COVID-19. Sequenced: peripheral blood.

The CDR3 protein is CASSLAGNLRGEKLFF. The DNA of the CDR3 is TGTGCCAGCAGCTTAGCGGGGAACCTAAGGGGTGAAAAACTGTTTTTT. V is TRBV7-9 and J is TRBJ1-4; TRBD1 might be the D (5 bases). Germline V gene lookup returns CDR1 SEHNR and CDR2 FQNEAQ (reference sequence). The CDR3 has 16 amino acids. Between the trimmed V and J ends, which lost 0 bases and 7 bases, there was a span of 15 bases.